The following is a T cell receptor beta chain sequence with its context. J was trimmed by 1 base and V by 5 bases; bases with no gene match: 5. Per the germline V gene, CDR1 is MDHEN and CDR2 is SYDVKM. This CDR3 spans 15 amino acids. Patients had HPV-negative, locally advanced oral cavity squamous cell carcinoma. Blood libraries mostly used about 0.5 ug genomic DNA, six replicates each. Clones were sequenced by immunoSEQ multiplex PCR, and TCRdb holds only the in-frame ones, with some missing. Of over 15,000 clones in the sample, around 66% were seen once. This sample was taken from a study of neoadjuvant anti-PD-1 for oral cavity cancer.

This TCR derives from a person aged 35-79 years with oral cavity squamous cell carcinoma. The sequencing used PBMCs, collected before nivolumab (anti-PD-1) treatment. The chain combines TRBV28 with TRBJ1-2, with 9 bases aligning to TRBD1. CDR3 residues: CASSRSGQGNYGYTF. The CDR3 DNA is TGTGCCAGCAGTCGCTCGGGACAGGGTAACTATGGCTACACCTTC.